Each of the 2 T cell receptor beta chains below was sequenced from the same sample in a study of blood T cells in healthy people across ages. A second roughly 6 to 12 cycle PCR used barcoded and J-beta primers. TCRdb redid the calling of the 5' RACE reads with MiXCR, one entry per CDR3 protein. The table shows under 2 million distinct CDR3 sequences, with roughly 30% occurring only once. Sequenced sample: blood. Receptor source: a young woman in good health.

The chain joins TRBV5-1 to TRBJ2-3, with 8 bases that match TRBD1. The germline V gene encodes CDR1 SGHRS and CDR2 YFSETQ. The CDR3 has 15 amino acids. The J segment lost 2 bases and the V segment lost 4 bases, leaving 6 bases of the junction unmatched. The CDR3 DNA is TGCGCCAGCAGCCCCAGGGGGCCCCCCACAGATACGCAGTATTTT. Translating gives CASSPRGPPTDTQYF.

This chain joins TRBV7-9 and TRBJ2-3, with D hard to call. V lost 3 bases and J 3 bases, leaving 13 bases between the germline ends. Germline V gene lookup returns CDR1 SEHNR and CDR2 FQNEAQ (reference sequence). The CDR3 sequence is 15 residues long. CDR3 nucleotide sequence: TGTGCCAGCAGCTTCGAGCCCCTAGGGACAGATACGCAGTATTTT. This gives the protein CASSFEPLGTDTQYF.